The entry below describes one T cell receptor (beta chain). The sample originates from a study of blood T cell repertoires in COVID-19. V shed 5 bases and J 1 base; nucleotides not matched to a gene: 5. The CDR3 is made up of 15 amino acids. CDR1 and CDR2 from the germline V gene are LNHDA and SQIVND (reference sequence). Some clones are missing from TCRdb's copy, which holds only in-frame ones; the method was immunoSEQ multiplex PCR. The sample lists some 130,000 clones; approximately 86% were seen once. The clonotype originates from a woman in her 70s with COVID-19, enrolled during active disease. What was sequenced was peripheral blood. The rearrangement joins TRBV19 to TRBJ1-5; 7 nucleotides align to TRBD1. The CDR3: CASSARTGSNQPQHF. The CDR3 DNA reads TGTGCCAGTAGTGCGCGGACAGGAAGCAATCAGCCCCAGCATTTT.